The 22 T cell receptor beta chains presented below share a single source sample, sequenced in a study of shared clonotypes between healthy human individuals. Repertoires were generated with immunoSEQ multiplex PCR, while TCRdb's copy carries only in-frame clones and drops some. The sample yields under 2.5 million clones, roughly 92% seen once. Sequenced input: naive CD4+ T cells from PBMCs. Subset noted: CD45RA+ positively selected. The receptors here all came from a man younger than 35 in good health. Some clones in this sample may be carry-over from other donors' samples.

The gene calls are TRBV6-1 and TRBJ2-7, with D unclear. This CDR3 has 13 amino acids. Germline-derived CDR1 and CDR2 are MNHNS and SASEGT. Trimming pared 2 bases from V and 2 bases from J, leaving 7 bases between. The CDR3, as DNA: TGTGCCAGCAGTGAACGTCGGACCTACGAGCAGTACTTC. It codes for CASSERRTYEQYF.

This clone appeared a few times. This chain joins TRBV10-1 and TRBJ2-1; either TRBD1 or TRBD2 may fit D (5 bases each). Germline V gene lookup returns CDR1 WNHNN and CDR2 SYGVQD (reference sequence). Trimming took off 5 bases at V and 4 bases at J, with 18 bases between the two ends. This CDR3 is built from 16 residues. The CDR3 region is CASSSYEGEGYNEQFF. The CDR3 bases are TGCGCCAGCAGTTCATACGAGGGAGAGGGGTACAATGAGCAGTTCTTC.

This clone has just a few counts. This chain connects TRBV19 to TRBJ1-5; D is undetermined. This CDR3 comprises 19 residues. V lost 3 bases and J lost 1, with 22 bases in between. The germline CDR1 and CDR2 sequences are LNHDA and SQIVND (reference sequence). The CDR3 sequence: CASSMVYNTWRPSNQPQHF. The CDR3 DNA reads as TGTGCCAGTAGTATGGTGTACAATACTTGGAGACCAAGCAATCAGCCCCAGCATTTT.

This clone was recorded only once. This chain's CDR3 is CASTTGTSYNEQFF. Here the CDR3 DNA reads TGTGCCAGCACAACCGGGACTAGCTACAATGAGCAGTTCTTC. V and J are TRBV6-5 and TRBJ2-1; TRBD2 matches 8 bases. This CDR3 is built from 14 residues. Unmatched junction bases numbered 5, after V lost 7 bases and J lost 3 bases. Germline CDR1 reads MNHEY; CDR2 reads SVGAGI.

The genes are TRBV2 and TRBJ2-7; TRBD2 aligns across 9 bases. After removal of 7 bases from V and 4 bases from J, the junction contained 11 bases not matched to a gene. This CDR3 region has 15 residues. CDR1 is SNHLY and CDR2 is FYNNEI in the germline V gene. CDR3 sequence: CASIFTAGGQYEQYF. The CDR3 DNA sequence: TGTGCCAGCATTTTTACAGCGGGAGGCCAGTACGAGCAGTACTTC.

This sequence joins TRBV28 and TRBJ1-2, with D maybe TRBD1 (5 bases). This CDR3 contains 14 residues. CDR1 is MDHEN and CDR2 is SYDVKM in the germline V gene. V was shortened by 9 bases and J by 3 bases, with 17 bases between the two germline ends. The CDR3 DNA sequence: TGTGCCAGACAATATCCGGGGGTAGACTATGGCTACACCTTC. Translation gives CARQYPGVDYGYTF.

The chain employs TRBV14 and TRBJ2-1; 7 bases are shared with TRBD1. Germline V gives CDR1 SGHDN, CDR2 FVKESK. Trimming at V came to 2 bases and at J to 12 bases, leaving 10 bases not matched to a gene. CDR3 size: 14 residues. CDR3 sequence: CASSQQVTGARQFF. The CDR3 DNA sequence: TGTGCCAGCAGCCAACAGGTTACAGGGGCGAGGCAGTTCTTC.

The table lists this clone with a few counts. This chain uses TRBV5-6 with TRBJ2-5; D remains unclear. Germline V CDR1 and CDR2: SGHDT, YYEEEE. Trimming stripped 4 bases from V and 5 bases from J, with 12 bases between. CDR3 length equals 13 residues. The DNA for the CDR3 is TGTGCCAGCAGCCTTCGAGCGCACGAGACCCAGTACTTC. Its protein is CASSLRAHETQYF.

The V gene is TRBV6-6, the J gene TRBJ2-1, with D perhaps TRBD1 (5 bases). Deletions cut 2 bases from V and 0 bases from J, with 8 bases between. The germline gives CDR1 MNHNY, CDR2 SVGAGI (reference sequence). The CDR3 has 15 residues. The CDR3 reads CASSYGQLSYNEQFF. DNA of the CDR3: TGTGCCAGCAGTTACGGACAACTCTCCTACAATGAGCAGTTCTTC.

The gene calls are TRBV5-1 and TRBJ2-5; 7 nucleotides match TRBD2. With V trimmed by 6 bases and J by 1 base, 12 bases remained unmatched. CDR1 is SGHRS, CDR2 YFSETQ, per germline. The CDR3 runs to 16 residues. The CDR3: CASKTNGEGRQETQYF. In nucleotides, the CDR3 is TGCGCCAGCAAAACGAACGGGGAGGGGCGCCAAGAGACCCAGTACTTC. Full variable domain (rest looked up from reference TRBV5-1 and TRBJ2-5): KAGVTQTPRYLIKTRGQQVTLSCSPISGHRSVSWYQQTPGQGLQFLFEYFSETQRNKGNFPGRFSGRQFSNSRSEMNVSTLELGDSALYLCASKTNGEGRQETQYFGPGTRLLVL.

This clone appeared a single time. The chain recombines TRBV11-2 with TRBJ1-2; D is ambiguous. Between the trimmed V and J ends, which lost 5 bases and 3 bases, there was a span of 16 bases. The CDR3 is 15 amino acids. The germline CDR1 and CDR2 sequences are SGHAT and FQNNGV. The CDR3 loop is CASSGKKDRDYGYTF. The CDR3 DNA reads as TGTGCCAGCAGCGGAAAGAAGGATCGAGACTATGGCTACACCTTC.

The J gene is TRBJ2-2, the V gene TRBV29-1; 12 bases are shared with TRBD2. With V trimmed by 6 bases and J by 2 bases, 4 bases remained unmatched. There are 15 residues in the CDR3. The germline CDR1 and CDR2 sequences are SQVTM and ANQGSEA. CDR3 amino acids: CSVRGLAGNTGELFF. The CDR3 DNA follows: TGCAGCGTGCGCGGACTAGCGGGAAACACCGGGGAGCTGTTTTTT.

The chain has TRBV18 and TRBJ1-2, with D unclear. Trimming stripped 2 bases from V and 1 base from J, with 8 bases between. This CDR3 comprises 14 residues. CDR1 is KGHSH, CDR2 LQKENI, per germline. Here the CDR3 reads CASSPGRNNYGYTF. CDR3 DNA sequence: TGTGCCAGCTCACCAGGCCGAAATAACTATGGCTACACCTTC.

The rearrangement uses TRBV27 and TRBJ2-7; 7 nucleotides align to TRBD2. Per germline, CDR1 MNHEY and CDR2 SMNVEV (reference sequence). J was trimmed by 3 bases and V by 7 bases; bases with no gene match: 9. This CDR3 contains 14 residues. The CDR3 DNA reads TGTGCCAGCACCATATTAGGACTAGGCTACGAGCAGTACTTC. Amino acid sequence: CASTILGLGYEQYF.

CDR3 sequence: CARASGGMANYGYTF. Written as DNA, the CDR3 is TGTGCCAGGGCGTCGGGGGGGATGGCTAACTATGGCTACACCTTC. This rearrangement joins TRBV21-1 to TRBJ1-2. TRBV21-1 is a known pseudogene. The CDR3 is made up of 15 amino acids.

The genes are TRBV11-2 and TRBJ2-3, with a tentative D call TRBD2 (5 bases). V was trimmed by 5 bases and J by 2 bases, leaving 14 bases between them. Germline V CDR1 and CDR2: SGHAT, FQNNGV. This CDR3 is 15 amino acids long. The CDR3 reads CASSPGRTYTDTQYF. The CDR3 DNA follows: TGTGCCAGCAGCCCCGGACGGACTTACACAGATACGCAGTATTTT.

The V and J genes are TRBV11-2 and TRBJ1-5; D gene uncertain. Deletions cut 0 bases from V and 5 bases from J, with 5 bases between. CDR1 and CDR2 (germline): SGHAT, FQNNGV. This CDR3 is built from 13 residues. This chain's CDR3 is CASSLDRDQPQHF. CDR3 coding DNA: TGTGCCAGCAGCTTAGACCGTGATCAGCCCCAGCATTTT.

The chain combines TRBV5-1 with TRBJ1-1; 7 bases agree with TRBD1. Unmatched junction bases numbered 10, after V lost 4 bases and J lost 7 bases. The CDR3 totals 14 residues. From germline, CDR1 is SGHRS and CDR2 YFSETQ. CDR3 sequence: CASSRTTGADEAFF. CDR3 DNA: TGCGCCAGCAGCCGAACTACAGGGGCCGATGAAGCTTTCTTT.

V gene TRBV7-9 combines with J gene TRBJ1-4; D gene uncertain. Germline CDR1 reads SEHNR; CDR2 reads FQNEAQ (reference sequence). This CDR3 comprises 15 residues. V gave up 1 base and J gave up 4 bases, with 10 bases separating them. This CDR3 is CASSLGVGYNEKLFF. In nucleotides, the CDR3 is TGTGCCAGCAGCTTAGGTGTCGGGTATAATGAAAAACTGTTTTTT.

This clone came up once. The V gene is TRBV28, the J gene TRBJ2-1; 9 bases are a match to TRBD1. Germline-derived CDR1 and CDR2 are MDHEN and SYDVKM. The CDR3 contains 12 residues. After removal of 3 bases from V and 15 bases from J, the junction contained 6 bases not matched to a gene. The CDR3 coding sequence is TGTGCCAGCAGTTTCCCCGGGACAGGGTCGTTCTTC. It encodes CASSFPGTGSFF.

V is TRBV5-4 and J is TRBJ2-3; a possible D gene is TRBD2 (5 bases). The CDR3 runs 14 residues. V dropped 1 base and J dropped 1 base, with 7 bases sitting between them. Germline V gives CDR1 SGHNT, CDR2 YYREEE (reference sequence). CDR3 protein: CASSLQRRTDTQYF. The CDR3 nucleotides read TGTGCCAGCAGCTTGCAGCGGCGCACAGATACGCAGTATTTT.

About this clone: At one end the junction does not follow the germline gene, possibly because of a read error. The rearrangement joins TRBV5-1 to TRBJ1-2; 8 bases align to TRBD1. Germline V CDR1 and CDR2: SGHRS, YFSETQ. The CDR3 length is 15 residues. CDR3 DNA sequence: TGCGCCAGCAGCCCTTACCCGACAGGGGCAGGTGGCCACACCTTC. Protein product: CASSPYPTGAGGHTF. Combining the CDR3 with reference TRBV5-1 and TRBJ1-2 gives the whole variable domain KAGVTQTPRYLIKTRGQQVTLSCSPISGHRSVSWYQQTPGQGLQFLFEYFSETQRNKGNFPGRFSGRQFSNSRSEMNVSTLELGDSALYLCASSPYPTGAGGHTFGSGTRLTVV.